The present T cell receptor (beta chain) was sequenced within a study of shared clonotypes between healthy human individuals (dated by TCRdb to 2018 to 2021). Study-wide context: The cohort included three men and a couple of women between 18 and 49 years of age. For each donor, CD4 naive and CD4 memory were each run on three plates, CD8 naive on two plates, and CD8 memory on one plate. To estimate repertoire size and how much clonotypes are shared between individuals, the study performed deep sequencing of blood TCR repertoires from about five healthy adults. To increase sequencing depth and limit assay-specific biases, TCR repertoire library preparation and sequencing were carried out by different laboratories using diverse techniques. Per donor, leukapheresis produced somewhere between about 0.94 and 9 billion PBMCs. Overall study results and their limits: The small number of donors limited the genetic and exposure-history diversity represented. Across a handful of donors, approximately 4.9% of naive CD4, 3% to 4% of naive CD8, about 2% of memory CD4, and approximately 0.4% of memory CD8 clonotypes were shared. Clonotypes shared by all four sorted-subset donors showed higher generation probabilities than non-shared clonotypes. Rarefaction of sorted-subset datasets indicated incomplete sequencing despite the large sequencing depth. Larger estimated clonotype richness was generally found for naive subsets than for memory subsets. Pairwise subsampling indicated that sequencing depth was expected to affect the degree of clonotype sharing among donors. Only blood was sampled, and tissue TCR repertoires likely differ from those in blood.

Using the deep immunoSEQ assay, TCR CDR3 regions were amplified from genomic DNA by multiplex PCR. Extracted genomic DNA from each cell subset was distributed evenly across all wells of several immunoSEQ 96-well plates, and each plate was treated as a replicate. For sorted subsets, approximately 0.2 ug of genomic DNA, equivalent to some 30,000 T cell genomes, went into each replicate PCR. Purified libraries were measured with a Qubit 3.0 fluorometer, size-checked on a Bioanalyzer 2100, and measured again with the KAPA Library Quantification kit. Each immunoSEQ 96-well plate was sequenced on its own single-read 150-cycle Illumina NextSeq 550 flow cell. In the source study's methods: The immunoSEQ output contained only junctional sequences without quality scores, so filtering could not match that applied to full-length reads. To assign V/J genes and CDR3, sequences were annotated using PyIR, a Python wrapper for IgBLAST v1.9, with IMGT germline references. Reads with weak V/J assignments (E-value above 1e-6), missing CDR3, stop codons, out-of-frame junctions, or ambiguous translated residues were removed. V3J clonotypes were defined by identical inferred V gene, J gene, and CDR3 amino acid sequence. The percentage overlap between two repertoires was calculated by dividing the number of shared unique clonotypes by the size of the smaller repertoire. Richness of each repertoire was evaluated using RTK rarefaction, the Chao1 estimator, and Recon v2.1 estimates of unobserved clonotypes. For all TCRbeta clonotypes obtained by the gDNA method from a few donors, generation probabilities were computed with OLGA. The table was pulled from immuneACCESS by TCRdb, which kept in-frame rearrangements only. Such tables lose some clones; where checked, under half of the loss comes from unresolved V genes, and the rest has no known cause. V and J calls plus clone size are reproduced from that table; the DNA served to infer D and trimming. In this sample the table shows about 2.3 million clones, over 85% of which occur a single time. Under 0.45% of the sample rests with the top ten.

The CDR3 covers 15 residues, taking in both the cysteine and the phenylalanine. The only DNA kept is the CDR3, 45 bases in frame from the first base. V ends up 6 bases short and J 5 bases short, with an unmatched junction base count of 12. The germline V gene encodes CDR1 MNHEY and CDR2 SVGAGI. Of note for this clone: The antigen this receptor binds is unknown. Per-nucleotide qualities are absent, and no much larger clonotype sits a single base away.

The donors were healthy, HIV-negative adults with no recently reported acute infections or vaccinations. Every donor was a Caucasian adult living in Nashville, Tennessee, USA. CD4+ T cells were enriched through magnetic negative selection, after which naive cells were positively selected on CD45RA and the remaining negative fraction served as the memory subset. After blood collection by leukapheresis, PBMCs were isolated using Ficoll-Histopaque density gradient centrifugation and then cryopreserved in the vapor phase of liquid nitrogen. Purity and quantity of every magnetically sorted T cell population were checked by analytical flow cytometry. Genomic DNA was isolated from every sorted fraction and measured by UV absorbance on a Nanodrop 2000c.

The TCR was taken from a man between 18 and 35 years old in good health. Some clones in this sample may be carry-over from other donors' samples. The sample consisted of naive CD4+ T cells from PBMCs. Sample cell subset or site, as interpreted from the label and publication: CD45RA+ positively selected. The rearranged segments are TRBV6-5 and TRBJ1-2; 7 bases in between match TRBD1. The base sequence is TGTGCCAGCAGCCCACGGGGCAGGGGGGGGTATGGCTACACCTTC. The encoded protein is CASSPRGRGGYGYTF.